This TCR beta chain was sequenced during a study of early stage breast cancer tumors. Overall study context: ER+/PR+/HER2- status applied to about 70% of the 16 invasive breast tumors. The ER+/PR+/HER2- tumors included roughly 8 ductal and a few lobular carcinomas.

Libraries were prepared by immunoSEQ multiplex PCR; TCRdb keeps only in-frame clonotypes and omits some of them. This table has about 29,000 clones, about 83% appearing once. Per the germline V gene, CDR1 is SNHLY and CDR2 is FYNNEI. The V end was cut by 2 bases, the J end by 6 bases, with 20 bases between. The CDR3 is 16 residues long. Source material: blood. This TCR derives from a person aged 50-59 years with breast cancer. This chain links TRBV2 with TRBJ2-7; perhaps TRBD2 as D (6 bases). The DNA for the CDR3 is TGTGCCAGCAGTGAATCTAGCGTAGTGGTTTTGGTCGAGCAGTACTTC. This encodes CASSESSVVVLVEQYF.